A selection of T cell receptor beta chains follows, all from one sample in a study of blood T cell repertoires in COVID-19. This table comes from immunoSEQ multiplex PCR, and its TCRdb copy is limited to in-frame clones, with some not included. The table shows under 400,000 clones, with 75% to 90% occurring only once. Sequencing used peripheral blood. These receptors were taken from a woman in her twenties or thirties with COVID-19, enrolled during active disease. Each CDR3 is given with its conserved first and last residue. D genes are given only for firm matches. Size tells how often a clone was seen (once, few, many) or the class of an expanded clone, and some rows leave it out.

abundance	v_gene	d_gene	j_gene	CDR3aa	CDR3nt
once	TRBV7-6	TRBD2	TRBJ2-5	CASSPRTSGGETQYF	TGTGCCAGCAGCCCCCGGACTAGCGGAGGAGAGACCCAGTACTTC
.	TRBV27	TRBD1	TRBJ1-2	CASSSPARGQGTNGYTF	TGTGCCAGCAGTTCCCCGGCTAGGGGACAGGGGACGAATGGCTACACCTTC
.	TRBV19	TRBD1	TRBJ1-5	CASTGDPGQGFNQPQHF	TGTGCCAGTACCGGCGACCCGGGACAGGGCTTCAATCAGCCCCAGCATTTT
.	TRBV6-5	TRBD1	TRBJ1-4	CASRPTGGRDEKLFF	TGTGCCAGCAGACCTACAGGGGGCAGGGATGAAAAACTGTTTTTT
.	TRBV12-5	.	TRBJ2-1	CASGLVVSGRQQFF	TGTGCTAGTGGTTTGGTCGTAAGCGGTCGCCAGCAGTTCTTC
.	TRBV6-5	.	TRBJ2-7	CASTVGGGGEQYF	TGTGCCAGCACCGTTGGGGGTGGAGGGGAGCAGTACTTC
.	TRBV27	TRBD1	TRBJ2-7	CASSFPTDRGREQYF	TGTGCCAGCAGTTTCCCGACCGACAGGGGGCGAGAGCAGTACTTC
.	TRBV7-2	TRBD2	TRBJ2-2	CASSWGLAGGELFF	TGTGCCAGCAGCTGGGGACTAGCTGGCGGGGAGCTGTTTTTT
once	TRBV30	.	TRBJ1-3	CAWSLGSSSGNTIYF	TGTGCCTGGAGTCTGGGGAGCAGCTCTGGAAACACCATATATTTT
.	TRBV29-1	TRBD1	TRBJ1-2	CSVEGGQGDYGYTF	TGCAGCGTTGAGGGGGGACAGGGGGACTATGGCTACACCTTC
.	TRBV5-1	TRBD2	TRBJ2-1	CASRGLAGSYNEQFF	TGCGCCAGCCGAGGACTAGCGGGGTCCTACAATGAGCAGTTCTTC
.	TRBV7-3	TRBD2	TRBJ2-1	CASSLEGLAGEQFF	TGTGCCAGCAGCTTGGAGGGACTAGCGGGGGAGCAGTTCTTC
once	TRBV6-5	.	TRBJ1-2	CASSYSKGSGYTF	TGTGCCAGCAGTTACTCGAAAGGGAGCGGCTACACCTTC
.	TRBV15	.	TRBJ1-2	CATSRDKGGNYGYTF	TGTGCCACCAGCAGAGATAAGGGAGGGAACTATGGCTACACCTTC
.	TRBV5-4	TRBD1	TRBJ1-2	CASRPPGQGVYGYTF	TGTGCCAGCAGGCCACCGGGACAGGGGGTATATGGCTACACCTTC
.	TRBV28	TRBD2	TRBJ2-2	CASTWPSGRGDTGELFF	TGTGCCAGCACCTGGCCTAGCGGGAGAGGGGACACCGGGGAGCTGTTTTTT
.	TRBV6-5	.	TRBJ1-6	CASNTRGSPLHF	TGTGCCAGCAACACCCGGGGTTCACCCCTCCACTTT
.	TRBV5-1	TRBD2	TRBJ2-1	CASSSTSGSYEQFF	TGCGCCAGCAGCTCGACTAGCGGGAGCTATGAGCAGTTCTTC
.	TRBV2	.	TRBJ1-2	CASSEGPPDGYTF	TGTGCCAGCAGTGAGGGGCCACCCGACGGCTACACCTTC
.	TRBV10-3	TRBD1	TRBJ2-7	CAISTGQGRGYEQYF	TGTGCCATCAGCACGGGACAGGGGAGAGGTTACGAGCAGTACTTC
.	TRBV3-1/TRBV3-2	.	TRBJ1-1	CASSLRGQLTNTEAFF	TGTGCCAGCAGCCTCAGAGGACAGCTCACGAACACTGAAGCTTTCTTT
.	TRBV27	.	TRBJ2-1	CASSLEVAPNNEQFF	TGTGCCAGCAGTTTAGAGGTAGCGCCTAACAATGAGCAGTTCTTC
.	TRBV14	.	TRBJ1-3	CASSWGSPSGNTIYF	TGTGCCAGCAGCTGGGGCAGTCCCTCTGGAAACACCATATATTTT
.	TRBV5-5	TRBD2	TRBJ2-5	CASSLYPAGTQETQYF	TGTGCCAGCAGCTTGTATCCAGCGGGGACCCAAGAGACCCAGTACTTC
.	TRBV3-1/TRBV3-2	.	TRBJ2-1	CASSQDGAGSYNEQFF	TGTGCCAGCAGCCAAGACGGAGCGGGCTCCTACAATGAGCAGTTCTTC
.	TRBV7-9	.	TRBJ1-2	CASSITWGQYGYTF	TGTGCCAGCAGCATTACGTGGGGGCAATATGGCTACACCTTC
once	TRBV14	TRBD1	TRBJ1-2	CASSQVARGDYTF	TGTGCCAGCAGCCAAGTCGCCAGGGGGGACTACACCTTC
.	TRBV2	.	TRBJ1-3	CASSENGGGGNTIYF	TGTGCCAGCAGTGAAAATGGGGGGGGAGGAAACACCATATATTTT
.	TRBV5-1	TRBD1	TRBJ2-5	CASSLEGAGETQYF	TGCGCCAGCAGCTTGGAGGGGGCAGGAGAGACCCAGTACTTC
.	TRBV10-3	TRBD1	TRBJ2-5	CAISRTGASNYQETQYF	TGTGCCATCAGTAGGACAGGGGCATCTAACTACCAAGAGACCCAGTACTTC
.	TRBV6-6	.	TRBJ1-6	CASNEQVDGRNSPLHF	TGTGCCAGCAACGAACAGGTGGATGGGAGGAATTCACCCCTCCACTTT
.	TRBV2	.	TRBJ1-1	CASIRYREAFF	TGTGCCAGCATCAGATACAGGGAAGCTTTCTTT
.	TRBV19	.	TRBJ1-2	CASSIDFTRDTYGYTF	TGTGCCAGTAGTATAGATTTTACCCGGGACACCTATGGCTACACCTTC
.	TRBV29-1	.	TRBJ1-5	CAGGAGSNQPQHF	TGCGCCGGGGGAGCGGGGAGCAATCAGCCCCAGCATTTT
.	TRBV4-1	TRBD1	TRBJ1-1	CASRGQMNTEAFF	TGCGCCAGCAGGGGACAGATGAACACTGAAGCTTTCTTT
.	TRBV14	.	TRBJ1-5	CASSQYIDQPQHF	TGTGCCAGCAGCCAATATATCGATCAGCCCCAGCATTTT
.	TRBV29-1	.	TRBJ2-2	CSVEDHELSTGELFF	TGCAGCGTTGAAGATCATGAACTCTCCACCGGGGAGCTGTTTTTT
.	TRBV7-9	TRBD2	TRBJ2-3	CASSSTSGSADTQYF	TGTGCCAGCAGCTCGACTAGCGGGAGTGCAGATACGCAGTATTTT
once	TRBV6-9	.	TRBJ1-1	CASSYPRQEKREAFF	TGTGCCAGCAGTTACCCACGACAGGAGAAACGTGAAGCTTTCTTT
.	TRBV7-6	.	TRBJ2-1	CASSLDSSSWEQFF	TGTGCCAGCAGCTTAGACTCCTCGTCCTGGGAGCAGTTCTTC
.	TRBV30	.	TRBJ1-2	CAWSPGASGGYTF	TGTGCCTGGAGTCCAGGGGCCAGCGGAGGCTACACCTTC
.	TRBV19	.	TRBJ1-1	CASSIDPLQGAKTEAFF	TGTGCCAGTAGTATAGATCCCCTCCAGGGTGCGAAGACTGAAGCTTTCTTT
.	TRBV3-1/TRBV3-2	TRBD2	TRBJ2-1	CASSIGLAGGQGEQFF	TGTGCCAGCAGCATTGGACTAGCGGGAGGCCAGGGCGAGCAGTTCTTC
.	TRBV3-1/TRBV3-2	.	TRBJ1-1	CASSQIGGVGEAFF	TGTGCCAGCAGCCAAATCGGAGGGGTGGGTGAAGCTTTCTTT
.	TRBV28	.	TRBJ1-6	CASSLPIQPLHF	TGTGCCAGCAGTTTACCTATCCAACCCCTCCACTTT